The clone carrying this T cell receptor beta chain was detected only a few times. The source of the sample is a study of identifying expanded T cells in peripheral blood. Germline V lookup: CDR1 MNHEY, CDR2 SVGAGI. Between the trimmed V and J ends, which lost 2 bases and 8 bases, there was a span of 10 bases. The CDR3 is 13 residues long. Healthy donors had no documented immune events, such as infections, while sampled. Here immunoSEQ multiplex PCR was the method, and the copy in TCRdb shows in-frame clones only, minus some. This sample has 81,000 or so clones; roughly 84% occur once, and the top ten carry around 19%.

Sequenced: blood. This chain uses TRBV6-5 with TRBJ2-1; no clear D. The sequence derives from a person aged 18 to 69 in good health. The CDR3 reads CASSYLAMDEQFF. The CDR3 DNA reads as TGTGCCAGCAGTTACCTTGCGATGGATGAGCAGTTCTTC.